These 29 T cell receptor beta chains originate from one sample sequenced in a study of PD-L1 blockade in urothelial cancer. TCRdb keeps only in-frame clones here, not all; method: immunoSEQ multiplex PCR. The sample holds about 82,000 clones, 90% to 95% seen once. Sequenced material: PBMCs, taken around atezolizumab (anti-PD-L1) treatment. Source of these receptors: a man in his sixties with urothelial cancer.

The chain links TRBV25-1 to TRBJ2-1; weak D call: TRBD1 (6 bases). Trimming took off 6 bases at V and 10 bases at J, with 13 bases between the two ends. The CDR3 sequence is 12 residues long. From germline, CDR1 is MGHDK and CDR2 SYGVNS. In nucleotides, the CDR3 is TGTGCCAGCAGCAGGACAGTCCTCGAGCAGTTCTTC. This sequence encodes CASSRTVLEQFF.

This clone occurred a few times. The chain couples TRBV19 to TRBJ1-3; D gene uncertain. This CDR3 has 15 residues. Trimming stripped 7 bases from V and 0 bases from J, with 13 bases between. From germline, CDR1 is LNHDA and CDR2 SQIVND (reference sequence). This CDR3 reads CASKDSYGSGNTIYF. CDR3 in DNA: TGTGCCAGTAAGGACTCCTACGGCTCTGGAAACACCATATATTTT.

A single count supports this clone. The rearrangement links TRBV28 to TRBJ2-7, with TRBD1 matching over 10 bases. The CDR3 length is 14 residues. V gave up 4 bases and J gave up 12 bases; unmatched junction bases: 12. CDR1 and CDR2 (germline): MDHEN, SYDVKM. The CDR3 region has the DNA TGTGCCAGCAGTTCCGGACAGGGGGGCGAACACAGGTACTTC. Residues: CASSSGQGGEHRYF. Full variable domain (missing parts from reference TRBV28 and TRBJ2-7): DVKVTQSSRYLVKRTGEKVFLECVQDMDHENMFWYRQDPGLGLRLIYFSYDVKMKEKGDIPEGYSVSREKKERFSLILESASTNQTSMYLCASSSGQGGEHRYFGPGTRLTVT.

V usage is TRBV4-2 and J usage is TRBJ2-1; 7 nucleotides line up with TRBD2. Germline V gives CDR1 LGHNA, CDR2 YNFKEQ. With V trimmed by 0 bases and J by 7 bases, 15 bases remained unmatched. CDR3 length equals 18 residues. This CDR3 reads CASSQDLAETSRRNEQFF. Here the CDR3 DNA reads TGTGCCAGCAGCCAAGATTTGGCTGAGACTAGCCGGAGGAATGAGCAGTTCTTC.

This chain joins TRBV28 and TRBJ2-1, with 10 bases fitting TRBD2. This CDR3 has 15 residues. CDR1 and CDR2 from the germline V gene are MDHEN and SYDVKM. Trimming took 6 bases from V and 2 from J; bases not matched to a gene: 4. The CDR3 sequence: CASRRTSGTYNEQFF. In nucleotides, the CDR3 is TGTGCCAGCAGAAGAACTAGCGGGACCTACAATGAGCAGTTCTTC. Full variable domain (remainder filled in from reference TRBV28 and TRBJ2-1): DVKVTQSSRYLVKRTGEKVFLECVQDMDHENMFWYRQDPGLGLRLIYFSYDVKMKEKGDIPEGYSVSREKKERFSLILESASTNQTSMYLCASRRTSGTYNEQFFGPGTRLTVL.

The chain joins TRBV11-2 to TRBJ2-7, with 9 bases fitting TRBD1. V lost 5 bases to trimming and J lost 3 bases; unmatched junction nucleotides: 8. The CDR3 extends over 15 amino acids. Germline V CDR1 and CDR2: SGHAT, FQNNGV. CDR3 in DNA: TGTGCCAGCAGCCACTTGGGACAGGGTATCTACGAGCAGTACTTC. Amino acids: CASSHLGQGIYEQYF.

The CDR3 reads CASSPDRDKTYEQYF. The DNA of the CDR3 is TGTGCCAGCAGCCCTGACAGGGATAAGACCTACGAGCAGTACTTC. This chain links TRBV7-2 with TRBJ2-7; 7 bases match TRBD1. The V and J ends lost 5 bases and 2 bases, in that order; junction bases with no gene match: 9. Germline CDR1 is SGHTA and CDR2 is FQGNSA. CDR3 length: 15 amino acids.

This sequence joins TRBV5-4 and TRBJ1-1; 7 bases match TRBD1. Losses at the gene ends were 5 bases for V and 4 bases for J; bases not matched to a gene: 11. CDR3 size: 15 residues. Germline CDR1 SGHNT, CDR2 YYREEE (reference sequence). For the CDR3, the DNA is TGTGCCAGCAGATCAGGGGGTTCGGAGGGCACTGAAGCTTTCTTT. This codes for CASRSGGSEGTEAFF.

The chain recombines TRBV2 with TRBJ2-7, with 8 bases that match TRBD1. CDR3 length equals 15 residues. V trimming: 3 bases; J trimming: 1 base; junction bases outside the gene matches: 5. Germline assignment: CDR1 SNHLY and CDR2 FYNNEI. In DNA, the CDR3 is TGTGCCAGCAGTGATGCAGGGGGCAGGTCCTACGAGCAGTACTTC. Its protein product is CASSDAGGRSYEQYF.

The genes are TRBV5-4 and TRBJ2-2; D is possibly TRBD2 (5 bases). This CDR3 spans 15 amino acids. Germline CDR1 SGHNT, CDR2 YYREEE (reference sequence). The V gene lost 4 bases and the J gene lost 1 base, with 11 bases spanning the gap. CDR3 region: CASSGGLVNTGELFF. Written as DNA, the CDR3 is TGTGCCAGCAGCGGCGGGTTGGTGAACACCGGGGAGCTGTTTTTT. Full variable domain (rest looked up from reference TRBV5-4 and TRBJ2-2): ETGVTQSPTHLIKTRGQQVTLRCSSQSGHNTVSWYQQALGQGPQFIFQYYREEENGRGNFPPRFSGLQFPNYSSELNVNALELDDSALYLCASSGGLVNTGELFFGEGSRLTVL.

The gene calls are TRBV30 and TRBJ2-7; perhaps TRBD2 as D (5 bases). CDR1 is GTSNPN and CDR2 is SVGIG in the germline V gene (reference sequence). CDR3 size: 12 residues. Trimming removed 5 bases at V and 6 bases at J, with 14 bases between. The CDR3 DNA is TGTGCCTGGGGAAGAGGACTCACCGAGCAGTACTTC. Translation: CAWGRGLTEQYF.

The chain carries TRBV9 and TRBJ1-4, with TRBD1 matching over 9 bases. The junction had 5 bases not matched to a gene; V was cut back by 3 bases and J by 8 bases. Looked up from germline, CDR1 is SGDLS and CDR2 is YYNGEE. The CDR3 is made up of 14 amino acids. The CDR3 nucleotides read TGTGCCAGCAGCGCGGGACAGGGTAAGGAAAAACTGTTTTTT. Translating gives CASSAGQGKEKLFF.

This chain joins TRBV4-2 and TRBJ2-5; possibly TRBD2 for D (5 bases). CDR1 and CDR2 (germline): LGHNA, YNFKEQ. The V gene lost 2 bases and the J gene lost 4 bases, with 17 bases spanning the gap. The CDR3 is made up of 16 amino acids. The CDR3 loop reads CASSQTSIANGETQYF. The CDR3 DNA is TGTGCCAGCAGCCAAACGTCAATAGCGAATGGAGAGACCCAGTACTTC.

The chain carries TRBV28 and TRBJ2-2, with TRBD1 identical over 8 bases. The V gene's germline CDR1 is MDHEN and CDR2 SYDVKM. The J segment lost 3 bases and the V segment lost 6 bases, leaving 6 bases of the junction unmatched. The CDR3 sequence is 15 residues long. The DNA of the CDR3 is TGTGCCAGCAGCGGGGACAGGCCGGACACCGGGGAGCTGTTTTTT. Amino acids: CASSGDRPDTGELFF.

The chain has TRBV5-8 and TRBJ2-1; 7 positions match TRBD2. Germline V gene data show CDR1 as SGHTS and CDR2 as YDEGEE. The V gene end was trimmed by 4 bases and the J gene end by 10 bases; junction bases not matched to a gene: 8. The CDR3 contains 13 residues. CDR3 coding DNA: TGTGCCAGCAGCATTCAAGCGGGAAGGGAGCAGTTCTTC. It encodes CASSIQAGREQFF.

This sequence joins TRBV28 and TRBJ2-7; D remains ambiguous. Looked up from germline, CDR1 is MDHEN and CDR2 is SYDVKM. The V gene lost 5 bases and the J gene lost 2 bases, with 16 bases spanning the gap. This CDR3 is 15 amino acids long. CDR3 DNA: TGTGCCAGCAGTCCAGTTGGTACAGTAGCCTACGAGCAGTACTTC. Translating gives CASSPVGTVAYEQYF.

The V and J genes are TRBV18 and TRBJ2-5; perhaps TRBD1 as D (6 bases). The CDR3 consists of 16 residues. Trimming removed 3 bases from V and 3 bases from J, with 17 bases in between. Germline CDR1 reads KGHSH; CDR2 reads LQKENI. The CDR3 region is CASSPRARYREETQYF. DNA of the CDR3: TGTGCCAGCTCACCCCGCGCCCGGTACAGGGAAGAGACCCAGTACTTC.

V is TRBV15 and J is TRBJ1-4; 8 bases are a match to TRBD1. There are 15 residues in the CDR3. Germline CDR1 and CDR2: LNHNV and YYDKDF (reference sequence). The V segment lost 0 bases and the J segment 8 bases; nucleotides outside the gene matches: 5. The DNA of the CDR3 is TGTGCCACCAGCAGAGACAGGGGGCGCTTAGAAAAACTGTTTTTT. As protein: CATSRDRGRLEKLFF.

This clone was seen just once. The V and J genes are TRBV6-5 and TRBJ1-2, with 8 bases aligning to TRBD1. With V trimmed by 4 bases and J by 7 bases, 8 bases remained unmatched. Germline V CDR1 and CDR2: MNHEY, SVGAGI. The CDR3 extends over 14 amino acids. The CDR3 sequence is CASSLNRGVTGYTF. CDR3 in DNA: TGTGCCAGCAGTTTGAACAGGGGGGTTACTGGCTACACCTTC.

The table lists this clone with a count of one. This chain connects TRBV7-2 to TRBJ2-1; D unclear. This CDR3 comprises 13 residues. Germline CDR1 and CDR2: SGHTA and FQGNSA. V gave up 2 bases and J gave up 6 bases, with 8 bases separating them. The CDR3 spells CASSLYGSNEQFF. The DNA of the CDR3 is TGTGCCAGCAGCTTATACGGGTCCAATGAGCAGTTCTTC.

For this clone: A read error may account for a junction end that differs from germline. J is TRBJ2-7 and V is TRBV11-2; 8 bases align to TRBD1. Germline V gene data show CDR1 as SGHAT and CDR2 as FQNNGV. This CDR3 is built from 13 residues. The CDR3 DNA reads as TGTGCCAGCAGCTTAGATCCAACAGGGGGGCAGTCCTTC. It yields the protein CASSLDPTGGQSF. Variable domain in full (rest from reference TRBV11-2 and TRBJ2-7): EAGVAQSPRYKIIEKRQSVAFWCNPISGHATLYWYQQILGQGPKLLIQFQNNGVVDDSQLPKDRFSAERLKGVDSTLKIQPAKLEDSAVYLCASSLDPTGGQSFGPGTRLTVT.

The J gene is TRBJ2-7, the V gene TRBV28; 8 bases are shared with TRBD2. Germline V gene sequence: CDR1 MDHEN, CDR2 SYDVKM. The CDR3 spans 20 residues. Losses at the gene ends were 7 bases for V and 0 bases for J; bases not matched to a gene: 23. The CDR3 DNA reads as TGTGCCAGCACCCCACCCGGACATGTCCCAGGCGGGAGGTCCTCCTACGAGCAGTACTTC. It specifies CASTPPGHVPGGRSSYEQYF. Drawing the rest from reference TRBV28 and TRBJ2-7, the complete variable domain is DVKVTQSSRYLVKRTGEKVFLECVQDMDHENMFWYRQDPGLGLRLIYFSYDVKMKEKGDIPEGYSVSREKKERFSLILESASTNQTSMYLCASTPPGHVPGGRSSYEQYFGPGTRLTVT.

V usage is TRBV7-8 and J usage is TRBJ1-1; 10 nucleotides agree with TRBD1. The germline V gene encodes CDR1 SGHVS and CDR2 FQNEAQ. This CDR3 has 19 amino acids. Trimming removed 0 bases from V and 5 bases from J; junction bases left unmatched: 15. The CDR3 spells CASSLAFSGTGVRSTEAFF. CDR3 nucleotide sequence: TGTGCCAGCAGCTTAGCCTTTTCCGGGACAGGGGTCCGGTCGACTGAAGCTTTCTTT.

CDR3 sequence (DNA): TGCGCCAGCAGCGCCGCCGGACAGGGGGCAGAGACCCAGTACTTC. This codes for CASSAAGQGAETQYF. The chain carries TRBV5-1 and TRBJ2-5; 11 bases are a match to TRBD1. Unmatched junction bases numbered 6, after V lost 4 bases and J lost 4 bases. The CDR3 loop spans 15 amino acids. Germline V gives CDR1 SGHRS, CDR2 YFSETQ.

The chain employs TRBV7-3 and TRBJ2-3; 16 bases fit TRBD2. Germline values: CDR1 SGHTA, CDR2 FQGTGA. The CDR3 has 19 amino acids. With V trimmed by 5 bases and J by 0 bases, 8 bases remained unmatched. For the CDR3, the DNA is TGTGCCAGCAGCGCCCGGGGACTAGCGGGAGGGCCGAGCACAGATACGCAGTATTTT. It yields the protein CASSARGLAGGPSTDTQYF.

The CDR3, as DNA: TGTGCCAGCCGAAGACTGGGAGGTTACGGCTACACCTTC. It yields the protein CASRRLGGYGYTF. The V call is TRBV9, the J call TRBJ1-2, with unresolved D. Germline CDR1 is SGDLS and CDR2 is YYNGEE. The V end lost 7 bases, the J end lost 8 bases, and 18 bases lay between the germline ends. The CDR3 runs to 13 residues.

The chain uses TRBV7-6 and TRBJ2-7, with TRBD2 identical over 8 bases. This CDR3 is 15 amino acids long. The V gene's germline CDR1 is SGHVS and CDR2 FNYEAQ. The junction had 4 bases not matched to a gene; V was cut back by 1 base and J by 2 bases. The CDR3 nucleotides are TGTGCCAGCAGCTTAGACGGGAGGGCAACCTACGAGCAGTACTTC. Translation: CASSLDGRATYEQYF.

The chain recombines TRBV7-3 with TRBJ2-2; 7 positions agree with TRBD1. This CDR3 contains 16 residues. J lost 1 base, V lost 2 bases, and 4 bases had no gene match. CDR1 and CDR2 from the germline V gene are SGHTA and FQGTGA. The CDR3 sequence is CASSLQGVKNTGELFF. CDR3 coding DNA: TGTGCCAGCAGCTTACAGGGGGTAAAGAACACCGGGGAGCTGTTTTTT.

This chain connects TRBV7-9 to TRBJ2-7, with 9 bases lining up with TRBD1. Looked up from germline, CDR1 is SEHNR and CDR2 is FQNEAQ (reference sequence). The CDR3 length is 14 residues. Trimming removed 5 bases from V and 6 bases from J; junction bases left unmatched: 8. The CDR3 sequence: CASSPWDRVGEQYF. Written as DNA, the CDR3 is TGTGCCAGCAGCCCATGGGACAGGGTGGGCGAGCAGTACTTC.